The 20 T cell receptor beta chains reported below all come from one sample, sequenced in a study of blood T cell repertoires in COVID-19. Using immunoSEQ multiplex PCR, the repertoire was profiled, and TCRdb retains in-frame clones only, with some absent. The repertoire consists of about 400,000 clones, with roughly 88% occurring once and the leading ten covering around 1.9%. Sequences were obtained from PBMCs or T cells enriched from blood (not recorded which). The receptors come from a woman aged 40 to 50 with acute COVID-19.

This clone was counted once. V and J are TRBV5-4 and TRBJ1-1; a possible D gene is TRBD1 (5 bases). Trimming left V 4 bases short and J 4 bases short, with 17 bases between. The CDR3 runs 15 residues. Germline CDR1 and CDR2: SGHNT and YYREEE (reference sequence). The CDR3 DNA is TGTGCCAGCAGCCGTCGGCAGGGTGGAATCACTGAAGCTTTCTTT. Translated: CASSRRQGGITEAFF.

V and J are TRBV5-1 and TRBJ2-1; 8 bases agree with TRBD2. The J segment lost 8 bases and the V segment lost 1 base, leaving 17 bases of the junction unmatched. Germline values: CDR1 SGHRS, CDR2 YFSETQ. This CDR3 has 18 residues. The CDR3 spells CASSLRGGMVGLSDEQFF. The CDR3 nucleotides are TGCGCCAGCAGCTTGCGCGGGGGGATGGTGGGTTTAAGCGATGAGCAGTTCTTC.

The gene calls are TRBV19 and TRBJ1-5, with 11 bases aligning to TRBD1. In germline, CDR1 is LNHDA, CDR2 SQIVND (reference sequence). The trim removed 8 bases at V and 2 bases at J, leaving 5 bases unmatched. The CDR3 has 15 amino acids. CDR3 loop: CASWKGQGGNQPQHF. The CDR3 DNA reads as TGTGCCAGTTGGAAGGGACAGGGGGGCAATCAGCCCCAGCATTTT.

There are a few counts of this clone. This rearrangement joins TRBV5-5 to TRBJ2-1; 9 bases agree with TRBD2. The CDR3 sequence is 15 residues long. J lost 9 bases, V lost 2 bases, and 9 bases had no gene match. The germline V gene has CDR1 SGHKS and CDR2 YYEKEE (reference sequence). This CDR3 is CASSLGGGGEGEQFF. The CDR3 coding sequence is TGTGCCAGCAGCTTAGGCGGGGGGGGCGAGGGTGAGCAGTTCTTC.

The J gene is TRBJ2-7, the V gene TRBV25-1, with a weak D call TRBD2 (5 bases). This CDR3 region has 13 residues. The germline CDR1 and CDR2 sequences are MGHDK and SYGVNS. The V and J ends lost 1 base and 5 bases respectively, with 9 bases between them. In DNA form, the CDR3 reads TGTGCCAGCAGTGAATGGTCGGGAAACGAGCAGTACTTC. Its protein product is CASSEWSGNEQYF.

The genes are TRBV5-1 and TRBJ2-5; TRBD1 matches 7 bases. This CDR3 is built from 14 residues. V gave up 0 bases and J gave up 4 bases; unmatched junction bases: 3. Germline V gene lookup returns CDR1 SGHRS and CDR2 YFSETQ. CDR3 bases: TGCGCCAGCAGCTTGGGGACAGGTGGAGAGACCCAGTACTTC. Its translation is CASSLGTGGETQYF.

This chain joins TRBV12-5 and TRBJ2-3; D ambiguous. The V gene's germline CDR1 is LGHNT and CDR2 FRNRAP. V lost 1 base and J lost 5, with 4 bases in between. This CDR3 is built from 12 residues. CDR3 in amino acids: CASGLGKDTQYF. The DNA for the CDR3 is TGTGCTAGTGGTTTGGGTAAAGATACGCAGTATTTT.

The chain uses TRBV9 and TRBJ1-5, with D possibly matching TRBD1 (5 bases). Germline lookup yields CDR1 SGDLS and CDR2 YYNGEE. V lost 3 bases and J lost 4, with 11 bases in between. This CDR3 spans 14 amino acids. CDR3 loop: CASSEGRGNQPQHF. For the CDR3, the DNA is TGTGCCAGCAGCGAAGGGAGGGGTAATCAGCCCCAGCATTTT.

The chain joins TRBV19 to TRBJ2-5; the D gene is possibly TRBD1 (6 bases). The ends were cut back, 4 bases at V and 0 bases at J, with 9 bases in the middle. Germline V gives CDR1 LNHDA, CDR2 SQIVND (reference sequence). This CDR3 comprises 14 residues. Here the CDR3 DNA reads TGTGCCAGTAGTAGGGACAAGAACCAAGAGACCCAGTACTTC. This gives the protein CASSRDKNQETQYF. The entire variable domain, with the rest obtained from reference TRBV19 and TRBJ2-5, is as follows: DGGITQSPKYLFRKEGQNVTLSCEQNLNHDAMYWYRQDPGQGLRLIYYSQIVNDFQKGDIAEGYSVSREKKESFPLTVTSAQKNPTAFYLCASSRDKNQETQYFGPGTRLLVL.

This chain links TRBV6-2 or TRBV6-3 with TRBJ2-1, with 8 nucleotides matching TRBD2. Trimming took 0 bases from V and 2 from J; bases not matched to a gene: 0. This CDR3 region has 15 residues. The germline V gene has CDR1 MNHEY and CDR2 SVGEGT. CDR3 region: CASSYSAGAYNEQFF. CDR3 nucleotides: TGTGCCAGCAGTTACTCAGCGGGGGCCTACAATGAGCAGTTCTTC.

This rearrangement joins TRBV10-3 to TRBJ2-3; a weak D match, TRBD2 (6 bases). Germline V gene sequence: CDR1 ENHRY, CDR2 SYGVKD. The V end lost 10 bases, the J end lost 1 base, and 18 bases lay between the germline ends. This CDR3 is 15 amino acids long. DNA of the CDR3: TGTGCCACCAACAGGCGGGGCAGCGGCACAGATACGCAGTATTTT. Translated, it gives CATNRRGSGTDTQYF.

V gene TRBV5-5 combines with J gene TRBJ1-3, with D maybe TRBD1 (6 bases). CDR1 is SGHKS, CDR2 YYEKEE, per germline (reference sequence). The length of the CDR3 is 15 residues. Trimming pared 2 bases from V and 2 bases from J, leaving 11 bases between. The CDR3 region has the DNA TGTGCCAGCAGCTTCGGGGGGCTGGCTGGAAACACCATATATTTT. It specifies CASSFGGLAGNTIYF.

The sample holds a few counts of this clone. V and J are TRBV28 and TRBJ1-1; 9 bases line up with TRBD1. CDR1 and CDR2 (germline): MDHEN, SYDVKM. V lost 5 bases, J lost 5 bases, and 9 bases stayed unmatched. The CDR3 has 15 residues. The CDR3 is CASSPPGQGRTEAFF. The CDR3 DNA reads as TGTGCCAGCAGTCCCCCGGGACAGGGAAGGACTGAAGCTTTCTTT.

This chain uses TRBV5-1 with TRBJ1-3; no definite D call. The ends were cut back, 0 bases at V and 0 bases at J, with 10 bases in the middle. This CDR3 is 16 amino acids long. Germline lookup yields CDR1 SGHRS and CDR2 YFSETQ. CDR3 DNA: TGCGCCAGCAGCTTGGCCGGGGTCGGCTCTGGAAACACCATATATTTT. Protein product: CASSLAGVGSGNTIYF.

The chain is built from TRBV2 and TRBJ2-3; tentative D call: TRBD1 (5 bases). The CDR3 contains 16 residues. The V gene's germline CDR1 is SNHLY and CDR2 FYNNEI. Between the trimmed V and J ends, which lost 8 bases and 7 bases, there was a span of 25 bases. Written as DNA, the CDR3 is TGTGCCAGCTCCCAAGGACACGGACCGGGCGAGTATACGCAGTATTTT. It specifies CASSQGHGPGEYTQYF.

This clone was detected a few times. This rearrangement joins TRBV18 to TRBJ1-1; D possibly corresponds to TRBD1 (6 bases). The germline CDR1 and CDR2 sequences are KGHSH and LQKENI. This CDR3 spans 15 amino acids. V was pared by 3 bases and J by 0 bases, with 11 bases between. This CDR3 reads CASSPPQGMNTEAFF. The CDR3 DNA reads TGTGCCAGCTCACCGCCACAGGGAATGAACACTGAAGCTTTCTTT.

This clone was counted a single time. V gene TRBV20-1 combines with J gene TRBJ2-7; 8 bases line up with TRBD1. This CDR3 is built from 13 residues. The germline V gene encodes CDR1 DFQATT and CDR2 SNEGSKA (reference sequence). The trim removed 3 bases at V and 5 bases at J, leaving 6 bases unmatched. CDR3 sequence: CSASAGGPNEQYF. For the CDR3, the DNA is TGCAGTGCTAGTGCAGGGGGCCCCAACGAGCAGTACTTC.

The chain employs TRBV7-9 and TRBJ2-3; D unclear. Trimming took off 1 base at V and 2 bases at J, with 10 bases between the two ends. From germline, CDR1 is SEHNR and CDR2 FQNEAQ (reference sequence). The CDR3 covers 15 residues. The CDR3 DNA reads TGTGCCAGCAGCTTAGGCGGCCGAACCACAGATACGCAGTATTTT. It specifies CASSLGGRTTDTQYF. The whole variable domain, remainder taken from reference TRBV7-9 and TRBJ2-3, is DTGVSQNPRHKITKRGQNVTFRCDPISEHNRLYWYRQTLGQGPEFLTYFQNEAQLEKSRLLSDRFSAERPKGSFSTLEIQRTEQGDSAMYLCASSLGGRTTDTQYFGPGTRLTVL.

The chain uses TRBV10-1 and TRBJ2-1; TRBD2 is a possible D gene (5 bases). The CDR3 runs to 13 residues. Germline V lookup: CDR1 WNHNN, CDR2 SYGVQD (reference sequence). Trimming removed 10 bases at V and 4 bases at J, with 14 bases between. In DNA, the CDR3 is TGCGCCACACGGGAACCTATTTACAATGAGCAGTTCTTC. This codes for CATREPIYNEQFF.

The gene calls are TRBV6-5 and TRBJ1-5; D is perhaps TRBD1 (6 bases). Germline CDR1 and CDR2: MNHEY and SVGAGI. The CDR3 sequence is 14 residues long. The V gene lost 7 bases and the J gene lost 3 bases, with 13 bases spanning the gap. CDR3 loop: CASTIQGYNQPQHF. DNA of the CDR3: TGTGCCAGCACCATACAGGGCTACAATCAGCCCCAGCATTTT.